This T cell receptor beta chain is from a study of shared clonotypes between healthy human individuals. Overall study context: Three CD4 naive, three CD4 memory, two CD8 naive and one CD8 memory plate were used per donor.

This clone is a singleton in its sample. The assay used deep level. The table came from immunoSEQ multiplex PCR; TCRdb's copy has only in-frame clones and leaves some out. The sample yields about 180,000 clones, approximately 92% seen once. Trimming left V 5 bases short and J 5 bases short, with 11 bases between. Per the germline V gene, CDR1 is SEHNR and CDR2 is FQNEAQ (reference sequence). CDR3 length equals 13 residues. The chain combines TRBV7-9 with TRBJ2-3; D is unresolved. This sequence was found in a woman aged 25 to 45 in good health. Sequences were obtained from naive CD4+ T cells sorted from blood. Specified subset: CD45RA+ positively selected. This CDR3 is CASSPNSEDTQYF. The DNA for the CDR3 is TGTGCCAGCAGCCCAAACTCGGAAGATACGCAGTATTTT.